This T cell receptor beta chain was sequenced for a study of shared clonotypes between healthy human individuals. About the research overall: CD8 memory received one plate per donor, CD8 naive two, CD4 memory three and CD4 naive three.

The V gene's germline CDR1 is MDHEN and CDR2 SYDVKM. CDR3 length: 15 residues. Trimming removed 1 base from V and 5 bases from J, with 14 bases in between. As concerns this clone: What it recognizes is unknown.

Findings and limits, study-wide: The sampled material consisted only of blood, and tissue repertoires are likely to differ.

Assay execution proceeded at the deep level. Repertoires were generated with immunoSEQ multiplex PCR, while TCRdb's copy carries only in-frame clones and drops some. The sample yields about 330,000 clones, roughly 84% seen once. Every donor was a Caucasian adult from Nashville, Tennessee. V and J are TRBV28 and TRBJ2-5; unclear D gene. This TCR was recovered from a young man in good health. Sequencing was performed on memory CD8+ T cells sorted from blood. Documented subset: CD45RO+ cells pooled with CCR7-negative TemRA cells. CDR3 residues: CASSLSVASWETQYF. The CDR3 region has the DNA TGTGCCAGCAGTTTATCTGTGGCTAGTTGGGAGACCCAGTACTTC.